This TCR beta chain was recovered during a study of blood T cell repertoires in COVID-19. Produced via immunoSEQ multiplex PCR; TCRdb's table is partial and in-frame only. This table holds roughly 56,000 clones, about 85% found once. After removal of 3 bases from V and 5 bases from J, the junction contained 10 bases not matched to a gene. CDR1 SGDLS and CDR2 YYNGEE come from the germline V gene. This CDR3 contains 15 residues. This sequence was found in a human donor in a cohort sampled during active COVID-19. The sequenced sample consisted of peripheral blood. The rearrangement links TRBV9 to TRBJ2-7, with 8 bases lining up with TRBD1. This chain's CDR3 is CASSAKTGVRDEQYF. Written as DNA, the CDR3 is TGTGCCAGCAGCGCTAAGACAGGGGTCAGGGACGAGCAGTACTTC. Combining the CDR3 with reference TRBV9 and TRBJ2-7 gives the whole variable domain DSGVTQTPKHLITATGQRVTLRCSPRSGDLSVYWYQQSLDQGLQFLIQYYNGEERAKGNILERFSAQQFPDLHSELNLSSLELGDSALYFCASSAKTGVRDEQYFGPGTRLTVT.